This T cell receptor (beta chain) comes out of a study of response to subunit inactivated influenza vaccine. General study findings and limits: T cells newly recruited by each seasonal influenza vaccination are few, the authors suggested.

Unmatched junction bases numbered 7, after V lost 0 bases and J lost 4 bases. The CDR3 covers 15 residues. Germline V gene data show CDR1 as DFQATT and CDR2 as SNEGSKA (reference sequence). Note on this clonotype: Its antigen is as yet unknown.

Using its own MiXCR run on the RT-PCR reads, TCRdb lists one record per CDR3 protein. The table lists about 830,000 distinct CDR3 sequences, roughly 20% of them singletons. This chain links TRBV20-1 with TRBJ2-5; 8 nucleotides match TRBD2. This TCR was sampled from a man aged 50 to 60 who received an inactivated influenza vaccine. The sequences come from PBMCs from blood, collected about 5 days after vaccination. The CDR3 spells CSARERTSKVETQYF. The CDR3 coding sequence is TGCAGTGCTAGAGAGAGGACTAGCAAGGTAGAGACCCAGTACTTC.